This entry lists 30 T cell receptor beta chains sequenced from one sample in a study of T cell changes during pregnancy in multiple sclerosis. Sequenced by immunoSEQ multiplex PCR; TCRdb stores in-frame clones only, minus some. The repertoire holds 60,000 to 70,000 clones, with more than 75% as singletons. Source: peripheral blood, taken in the third trimester of pregnancy. These receptors originate from a female donor in good health, enrolled as a control in a pregnancy study.

This clone was picked up one time. This chain connects TRBV19 to TRBJ2-5; 7 bases match TRBD2. The CDR3 length is 13 residues. The V gene end was trimmed by 5 bases and the J gene end by 1 base; junction bases not matched to a gene: 1. CDR1 is LNHDA, CDR2 SQIVND, per germline (reference sequence). This chain's CDR3 is CASSERGQETQYF. In DNA form, the CDR3 reads TGTGCCAGTAGTGAGCGGGGCCAAGAGACCCAGTACTTC.

The chain joins TRBV5-4 to TRBJ2-7, with 12 nucleotides matching TRBD1. The germline gives CDR1 SGHNT, CDR2 YYREEE (reference sequence). Losses at the gene ends were 4 bases for V and 4 bases for J; bases not matched to a gene: 9. The CDR3 extends over 16 amino acids. The CDR3 DNA follows: TGTGCCAGCAGCCTATCTGGGGGACAGGGGGCGTACGAGCAGTACTTC. Its protein product is CASSLSGGQGAYEQYF.

This clone has just one count. The CDR3, as DNA: TGTGCCAGCAGCTTCCGGGATTCAACGGGCTACACCTTC. As protein: CASSFRDSTGYTF. This rearrangement joins TRBV7-9 to TRBJ1-2; D uncertain. This CDR3 contains 13 residues. V lost 3 bases, J lost 8 bases, and 13 bases lay in between. The germline gives CDR1 SEHNR, CDR2 FQNEAQ (reference sequence).

The sample holds one count of this clone. The CDR3 sequence is CASSRVRGLGAEQFF. CDR3 in DNA: TGTGCCAGCTCACGAGTGAGGGGCCTGGGGGCTGAGCAGTTCTTC. The genes are TRBV18 and TRBJ2-1; TRBD1 is a possible D gene (6 bases). Germline-derived CDR1 and CDR2 are KGHSH and LQKENI. Trimming cost V 4 bases and J 9 bases, with 19 bases left between them. The CDR3 totals 15 residues.

The V gene is TRBV7-9, the J gene TRBJ1-1, with 9 bases that match TRBD1. This CDR3 is 17 amino acids long. Germline CDR1 is SEHNR and CDR2 is FQNEAQ (reference sequence). After removal of 5 bases from V and 0 bases from J, the junction contained 10 bases not matched to a gene. The DNA of the CDR3 is TGTGCCAGCAGCCCGGGACAGGGAGTGGGTCTGAACACTGAAGCTTTCTTT. Translated, it gives CASSPGQGVGLNTEAFF.

The rearrangement links TRBV10-3 to TRBJ2-7; TRBD1 matches at 10 bases. V gave up 2 bases and J gave up 2 bases; unmatched junction bases: 3. The germline gives CDR1 ENHRY, CDR2 SYGVKD. The CDR3 has 15 amino acids. Here the CDR3 DNA reads TGTGCCATCAGTGAGAGAGGACAGGGGGCCTACGAGCAGTACTTC. This gives the protein CAISERGQGAYEQYF.

This clone was recorded only once. V gene TRBV29-1 combines with J gene TRBJ1-4; the D is unclear. The germline V gene has CDR1 SQVTM and CDR2 ANQGSEA. This CDR3 has 9 amino acids. Trimming cost V 4 bases and J 12 bases, with 6 bases left between them. Written as DNA, the CDR3 is TGCAGCGTTGTTGGGCAACTGTTTTTT. Translated, it gives CSVVGQLFF. Based on the CDR3 plus reference TRBV29-1 and TRBJ1-4, the full variable domain is SAVISQKPSRDICQRGTSLTIQCQVDSQVTMMFWYRQQPGQSLTLIATANQGSEATYESGFVIDKFPISRPNLTFSTLTVSNMSPEDSSIYLCSVVGQLFFGSGTQLSVL.

In nucleotides, the CDR3 is TGTGCCAGCACTAACACGAGGGATTCACCCCTCCACTTT. Protein: CASTNTRDSPLHF. This rearrangement joins TRBV6-5 to TRBJ1-6; D is unresolved. Trimming took 7 bases from V and 8 from J, leaving 12 bases between them. Per the germline V gene, CDR1 is MNHEY and CDR2 is SVGAGI. The CDR3 is 13 amino acids.

The chain links TRBV27 to TRBJ2-1; perhaps TRBD2 as D (5 bases). Germline V gives CDR1 MNHEY, CDR2 SMNVEV (reference sequence). The CDR3 has 13 residues. The CDR3 reads CATSRGPYNEQFF. CDR3 DNA sequence: TGTGCTACCTCGCGCGGGCCCTACAATGAGCAGTTCTTC.

The chain links TRBV28 to TRBJ2-3, with 9 bases that match TRBD1. This CDR3 spans 16 amino acids. Unmatched junction bases numbered 9, after V lost 4 bases and J lost 4 bases. CDR1 MDHEN and CDR2 SYDVKM come from the germline V gene. CDR3 residues: CASSSAQGARADTQYF. The CDR3 DNA reads TGTGCCAGCAGTTCGGCACAGGGGGCCCGGGCAGATACGCAGTATTTT.

This clone was recorded once. The J gene is TRBJ1-5, the V gene TRBV9; D perhaps matches TRBD1 (5 bases). This CDR3 has 15 amino acids. The germline gives CDR1 SGDLS, CDR2 YYNGEE. Trimming pared 7 bases from V and 5 bases from J, leaving 19 bases between. The CDR3 is CASGLGGGFDQPQHF. The CDR3 DNA is TGTGCCAGCGGCCTCGGGGGGGGATTCGATCAGCCCCAGCATTTT.

This clone was observed a single time. This rearrangement joins TRBV7-8 to TRBJ2-5; TRBD2 matches at 12 bases. The CDR3 totals 17 residues. J was trimmed by 4 bases and V by 0 bases; bases with no gene match: 6. Germline V gives CDR1 SGHVS, CDR2 FQNEAQ. CDR3 DNA sequence: TGTGCCAGCAGCTTAGCGCTTCCACTAGCGGGGGGAGAGACCCAGTACTTC. Translating gives CASSLALPLAGGETQYF. Variable domain in full (rest from reference TRBV7-8 and TRBJ2-5): GAGVSQSPRYKVAKRGQDVALRCDPISGHVSLFWYQQALGQGPEFLTYFQNEAQLDKSGLPSDRFFAERPEGSVSTLKIQRTQQEDSAVYLCASSLALPLAGGETQYFGPGTRLLVL.

The V gene is TRBV18, the J gene TRBJ1-1; D not resolved. Trimming stripped 3 bases from V and 11 bases from J, with 19 bases between. CDR1 is KGHSH and CDR2 is LQKENI in the germline V gene. CDR3 length: 14 amino acids. CDR3 in DNA: TGTGCCAGCTCACCCCTATCGGAGTACGTGGAGGCTTTCTTT. Its protein is CASSPLSEYVEAFF. The variable domain in full, completed from reference TRBV18 and TRBJ1-1, reads NAGVMQNPRHLVRRRGQEARLRCSPMKGHSHVYWYRQLPEEGLKFMVYLQKENIIDESGMPKERFSAEFPKEGPSILRIQQVVRGDSAAYFCASSPLSEYVEAFFGQGTRLTVV.

The rearrangement uses TRBV7-9 and TRBJ1-1; D is possibly TRBD1 (5 bases). Looked up from germline, CDR1 is SEHNR and CDR2 is FQNEAQ (reference sequence). The germline V and J ends were trimmed by 4 bases and 7 bases, with 10 bases remaining between them. The CDR3 is 12 residues long. The CDR3 protein is CASSSRQLEAFF. In nucleotides, the CDR3 is TGTGCCAGCAGCTCCAGACAGCTTGAAGCTTTCTTT.

This chain joins TRBV5-4 and TRBJ1-2, with 10 bases that match TRBD1. V was pared by 5 bases and J by 5 bases, with 6 bases of the junction left unmatched. Germline CDR1 is SGHNT and CDR2 is YYREEE (reference sequence). CDR3 length: 14 residues. CDR3 residues: CASRSSGQGYGYTF. The CDR3 bases are TGTGCCAGCAGGTCGTCGGGACAGGGGTATGGCTACACCTTC.

The chain uses TRBV18 and TRBJ2-3, with 8 bases matching TRBD1. CDR3 length: 17 amino acids. Germline values: CDR1 KGHSH, CDR2 LQKENI. V lost 3 bases and J lost 5; bases outside the gene matches: 13. The DNA for the CDR3 is TGTGCCAGCTCACCGCTCCCTATGTCGGACAGGGTAGATACGCAGTATTTT. Its translation is CASSPLPMSDRVDTQYF.

The chain has TRBV18 and TRBJ1-1; 7 bases match TRBD1. CDR3 length equals 15 residues. Germline V gene lookup returns CDR1 KGHSH and CDR2 LQKENI. Trimming took 4 bases from V and 4 from J; bases not matched to a gene: 9. DNA for the CDR3: TGTGCCAGCTCACAGGGGGCAGGGGCGGGCACTGAAGCTTTCTTT. The encoded protein is CASSQGAGAGTEAFF.

The rearrangement joins TRBV6-6 to TRBJ1-6; tentative D call: TRBD1 (5 bases). Trimming took 0 bases from V and 9 from J, leaving 15 bases between them. There are 16 residues in the CDR3. The germline V gene encodes CDR1 MNHNY and CDR2 SVGAGI (reference sequence). CDR3 nucleotides: TGTGCCAGCAGTTACTCGGGAGGGGTGAACGCTTCACCCCTCCACTTT. Residues: CASSYSGGVNASPLHF.

CDR3 in amino acids: CASSPVGSGGLYNEQFF. The CDR3 nucleotides are TGCGCCAGCAGCCCCGTTGGTAGCGGGGGGCTATACAATGAGCAGTTCTTC. V is TRBV4-3 and J is TRBJ2-1, with 10 nucleotides matching TRBD2. CDR3 length: 17 residues. The germline V gene encodes CDR1 LGHNA and CDR2 YSLEER. V shed 4 bases and J 4 bases; nucleotides not matched to a gene: 10.

The J gene is TRBJ1-5, the V gene TRBV27; weak D call: TRBD1 (6 bases). The germline V gene has CDR1 MNHEY and CDR2 SMNVEV (reference sequence). Trimming removed 2 bases at V and 6 bases at J, with 11 bases between. The CDR3 has 14 residues. Here the CDR3 reads CASSLGGGSQPQHF. For the CDR3, the DNA is TGTGCCAGCAGTTTAGGGGGGGGCAGTCAGCCCCAGCATTTT.

This sequence joins TRBV19 and TRBJ2-1, with TRBD1 as a possible D gene (6 bases). The CDR3 runs 18 residues. V was trimmed by 7 bases and J by 7 bases, leaving 29 bases between them. Germline lookup yields CDR1 LNHDA and CDR2 SQIVND (reference sequence). As DNA, the CDR3 is TGTGCCAGTACCTCACCCGGAATCCGGACAGACTTTAAAAATGAGCAGTTCTTC. Its translation is CASTSPGIRTDFKNEQFF.

For the CDR3, the DNA is TGTGCCAGCAGTTTTAGGGGAGATACGCAGTATTTT. It is translated as CASSFRGDTQYF. V usage is TRBV27 and J usage is TRBJ2-3; D may be TRBD1 (5 bases). With 3 bases removed from V and 5 bases from J, the gap between germline ends came to 6 bases. CDR3 size: 12 residues. Germline V gene lookup returns CDR1 MNHEY and CDR2 SMNVEV (reference sequence).

The genes are TRBV4-3 and TRBJ1-4; 7 nucleotides line up with TRBD1. CDR3 length equals 15 residues. V gave up 3 bases and J gave up 6 bases; unmatched junction bases: 7. The germline CDR1 and CDR2 sequences are LGHNA and YSLEER. This CDR3 reads CASSHKTGRDEKLFF. CDR3 DNA: TGCGCCAGCAGCCACAAGACAGGGCGGGATGAAAAACTGTTTTTT.

The V and J genes are TRBV9 and TRBJ2-3, with TRBD1 matching over 7 bases. The germline V gene has CDR1 SGDLS and CDR2 YYNGEE. The CDR3 is 14 residues long. The junction had 3 bases not matched to a gene; V was cut back by 3 bases and J by 2 bases. The CDR3 sequence: CASSDRGYTDTQYF. The DNA for the CDR3 is TGTGCCAGCAGCGACAGGGGATACACAGATACGCAGTATTTT.

The CDR3 loop is CASSIQGTSGDPYEQYF. CDR3 coding DNA: TGTGCCAGCAGCATTCAAGGGACTAGCGGGGATCCCTACGAGCAGTACTTC. The chain has TRBV7-2 and TRBJ2-7; TRBD2 agrees at 13 bases. Trimming cost V 5 bases and J 2 bases; bases outside gene matches: 9. There are 17 residues in the CDR3. Germline V CDR1 and CDR2: SGHTA, FQGNSA.

This CDR3 is CASSYRQTNEKLFF. CDR3 nucleotides: TGTGCCAGCAGTTATAGACAGACTAATGAAAAACTGTTTTTT. The J gene is TRBJ1-4, the V gene TRBV6-6; D possibly corresponds to TRBD1 (5 bases). Germline lookup yields CDR1 MNHNY and CDR2 SVGAGI (reference sequence). V lost 3 bases and J lost 2, with 7 bases in between. The CDR3 has 14 amino acids.

For the CDR3, the DNA is TGCAGCGTCGCGGGGCGAGCAGAGTCCGCTGAAGCTTTCTTT. It encodes CSVAGRAESAEAFF. The genes are TRBV29-1 and TRBJ1-1; a possible D gene is TRBD1 (5 bases). V was pared by 6 bases and J by 6 bases, with 20 bases between. CDR1 is SQVTM, CDR2 ANQGSEA, per germline. CDR3 length equals 14 residues.

CDR3 sequence reads: CASSYRRTQNTEAFF. CDR3 in DNA: TGTGCCAGCAGTTACCGCCGAACTCAGAACACTGAAGCTTTCTTT. The chain couples TRBV6-5 to TRBJ1-1; D is unresolved. The CDR3 sequence is 15 residues long. Germline V gene sequence: CDR1 MNHEY, CDR2 SVGAGI. Deletions cut 2 bases from V and 1 base from J, with 11 bases between.

The chain is built from TRBV5-4 and TRBJ1-2; TRBD1 matches 10 bases. The CDR3 has 15 amino acids. V trimming: 0 bases; J trimming: 13 bases; junction bases outside the gene matches: 12. Germline lookup yields CDR1 SGHNT and CDR2 YYREEE (reference sequence). The CDR3 here is CASSLEFPGQGFCTF. CDR3 in DNA: TGTGCCAGCAGCTTGGAATTCCCGGGACAGGGGTTTTGCACCTTC.

The rearrangement joins TRBV4-3 to TRBJ1-6; D gene uncertain. Germline V CDR1 and CDR2: LGHNA, YSLEER. This CDR3 is built from 13 residues. Trimming pared 5 bases from V and 6 bases from J, leaving 8 bases between. The CDR3 sequence: CASSTFLNSPLHF. The CDR3 DNA reads as TGCGCCAGCAGCACTTTTCTTAATTCACCCCTCCACTTT.